Listed below are T cell receptor beta chains from one sample, sequenced in a study of CD8+ T cells in alopecia areata. Produced via immunoSEQ multiplex PCR; TCRdb's table is partial and in-frame only. The sample consists of 200,000 or so clones, about three fifths of them appearing once. The sample in question was CD4+ T cells sorted from blood, obtained at week 0. The receptor set was obtained from a human donor with alopecia areata. Both conserved end residues are part of each CDR3. Fields, in order: D gene, clone size, J gene, V gene, CDR3 protein, CDR3 DNA. D genes are given only for firm matches. A clone size is listed for some rows: how often the clone was seen (once, few, many), or a class if it is expanded.

.	.	TRBJ1-5	TRBV30	CAWSVRDGNQPQHF	TGTGCCTGGAGTGTACGGGACGGTAATCAGCCCCAGCATTTT
TRBD2	.	TRBJ2-3	TRBV2	CASSASGVTDTQYF	TGTGCCAGCAGTGCTAGCGGGGTTACAGATACGCAGTATTTT
.	.	TRBJ1-6	TRBV29-1	CSVGDPIPGDNSPLHF	TGCAGCGTTGGAGACCCGATCCCGGGAGACAATTCACCCCTCCACTTT
.	.	TRBJ1-5	TRBV6-1	CASSVQRDSNQPQHF	TGTGCCAGCAGTGTTCAACGGGATAGCAATCAGCCCCAGCATTTT
.	.	TRBJ2-5	TRBV6-1	CASSGSWDGKETQYF	TGTGCCAGCAGCGGAAGCTGGGACGGTAAAGAGACCCAGTACTTC
TRBD2	.	TRBJ2-5	TRBV4-2	CASSPGTSGAKETQYF	TGTGCCAGCAGCCCCGGGACTAGCGGGGCAAAAGAGACCCAGTACTTC
TRBD2	.	TRBJ2-7	TRBV29-1	CSVRIAGGSPEQYF	TGCAGCGTCCGAATAGCGGGAGGGAGTCCCGAGCAGTACTTC
.	.	TRBJ1-3	TRBV9	CASSPRAAPSSGNTIYF	TGTGCCAGCAGCCCCCGGGCAGCCCCGAGCTCTGGAAACACCATATATTTT
.	few	TRBJ2-7	TRBV29-1	CSVAWLPRGEQYF	TGCAGCGTTGCATGGCTTCCGAGGGGTGAGCAGTACTTC
.	.	TRBJ2-3	TRBV6-6	CASSYSGNGGDTQYF	TGTGCCAGCAGTTACTCGGGTAACGGGGGAGATACGCAGTATTTT
.	.	TRBJ2-5	TRBV29-1	CSLRGPGETQYF	TGCAGCCTTCGCGGGCCGGGGGAGACCCAGTACTTC